A single T cell receptor (beta chain) is shown here with its context. The entry originates in a study of blood T cell repertoires in COVID-19. Background on the study: PBMCs, B-cell-depleted T cells, or T cells provided the cDNA or gDNA that made up the material.

The V gene lost 4 bases and the J gene lost 9 bases, with 4 bases spanning the gap. Germline V lookup: CDR1 SGHTA, CDR2 FQGNSA. The CDR3 has 11 residues. In the authors' methods: Amplification of reference gene primers provided the estimated nucleated cell counts. Data came from immunoSEQ multiplex PCR; TCRdb stores just in-frame clones and leaves some out. The DNA was the basis for D and trimming; V, J and clone size are from that table. The profile covers about 180,000 clones, with 70% to 90% appearing a single time and under 3.5% taken by the ten largest. This TCR was sampled from a man in his 60s with acute or convalescent COVID-19. Sequenced: peripheral blood. This sequence joins TRBV7-2 and TRBJ1-6, with D hard to call. The CDR3 reads CASSSGSPLHF. CDR3 nucleotide sequence: TGTGCCAGCAGCTCGGGTTCACCCCTCCACTTT.